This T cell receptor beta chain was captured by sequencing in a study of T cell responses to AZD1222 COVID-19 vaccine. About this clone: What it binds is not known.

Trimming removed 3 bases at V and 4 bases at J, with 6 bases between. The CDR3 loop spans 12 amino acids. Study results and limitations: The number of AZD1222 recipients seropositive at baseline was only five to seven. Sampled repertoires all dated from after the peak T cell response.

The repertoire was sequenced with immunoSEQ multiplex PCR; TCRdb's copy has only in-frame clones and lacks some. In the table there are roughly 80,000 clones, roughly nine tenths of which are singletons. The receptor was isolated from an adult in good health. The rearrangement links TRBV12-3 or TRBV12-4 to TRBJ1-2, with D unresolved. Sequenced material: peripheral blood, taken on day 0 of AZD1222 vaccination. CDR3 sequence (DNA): TGTGCCAGCAGTTTTGACATCTATGGCTACACCTTC. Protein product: CASSFDIYGYTF.